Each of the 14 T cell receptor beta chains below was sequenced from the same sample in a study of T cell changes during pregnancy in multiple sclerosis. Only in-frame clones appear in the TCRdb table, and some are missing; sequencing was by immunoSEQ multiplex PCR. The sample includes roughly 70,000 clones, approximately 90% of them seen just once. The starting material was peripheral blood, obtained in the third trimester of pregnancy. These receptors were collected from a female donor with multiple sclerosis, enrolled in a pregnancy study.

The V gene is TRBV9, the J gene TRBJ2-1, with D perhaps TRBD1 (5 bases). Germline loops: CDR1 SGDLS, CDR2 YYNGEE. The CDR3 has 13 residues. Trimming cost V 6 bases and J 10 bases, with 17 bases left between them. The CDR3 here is CASNPGATVEQFF. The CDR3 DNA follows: TGTGCCAGCAACCCTGGGGCGACCGTAGAGCAGTTCTTC.

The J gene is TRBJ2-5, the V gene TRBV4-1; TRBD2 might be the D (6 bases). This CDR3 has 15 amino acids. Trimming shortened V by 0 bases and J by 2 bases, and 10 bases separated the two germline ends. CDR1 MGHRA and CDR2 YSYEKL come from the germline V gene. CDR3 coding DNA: TGCGCCAGCAGCCAAGATCTTCGGGGGCAAGAGACCCAGTACTTC. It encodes CASSQDLRGQETQYF.

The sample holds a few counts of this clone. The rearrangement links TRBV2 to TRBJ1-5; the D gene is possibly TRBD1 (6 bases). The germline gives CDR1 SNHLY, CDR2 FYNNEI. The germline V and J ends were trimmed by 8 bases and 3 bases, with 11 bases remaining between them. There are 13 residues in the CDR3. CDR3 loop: CASVRQDNQPQHF. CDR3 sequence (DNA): TGTGCCAGCGTACGACAGGACAATCAGCCCCAGCATTTT.

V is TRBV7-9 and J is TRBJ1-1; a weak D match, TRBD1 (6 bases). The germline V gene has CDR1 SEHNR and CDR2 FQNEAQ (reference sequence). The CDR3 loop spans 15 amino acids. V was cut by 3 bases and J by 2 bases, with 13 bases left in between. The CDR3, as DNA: TGTGCCAGCAGCTTTTGGGCAGGGGTAAACACTGAAGCTTTCTTT. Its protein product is CASSFWAGVNTEAFF.

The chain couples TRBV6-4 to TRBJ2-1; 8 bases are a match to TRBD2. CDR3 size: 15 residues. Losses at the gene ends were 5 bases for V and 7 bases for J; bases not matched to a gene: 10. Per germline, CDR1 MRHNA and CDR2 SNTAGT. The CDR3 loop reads CASSNRGLAGNEQFF. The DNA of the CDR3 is TGTGCCAGCAGTAATCGAGGACTAGCCGGGAATGAGCAGTTCTTC.

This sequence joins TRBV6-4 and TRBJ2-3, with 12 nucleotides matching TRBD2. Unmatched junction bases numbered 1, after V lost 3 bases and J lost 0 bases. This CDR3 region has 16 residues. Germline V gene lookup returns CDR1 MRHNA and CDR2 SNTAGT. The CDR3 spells CASSDLAGGSTDTQYF. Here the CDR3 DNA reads TGTGCCAGCAGTGATCTAGCGGGGGGGAGCACAGATACGCAGTATTTT.

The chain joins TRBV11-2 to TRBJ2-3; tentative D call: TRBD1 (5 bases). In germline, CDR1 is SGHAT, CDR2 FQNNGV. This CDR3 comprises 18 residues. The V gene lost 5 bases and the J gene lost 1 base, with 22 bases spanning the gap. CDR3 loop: CASSEKRQGVMGTDTQYF. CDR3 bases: TGTGCCAGCAGCGAAAAGCGTCAGGGCGTGATGGGCACAGATACGCAGTATTTT.

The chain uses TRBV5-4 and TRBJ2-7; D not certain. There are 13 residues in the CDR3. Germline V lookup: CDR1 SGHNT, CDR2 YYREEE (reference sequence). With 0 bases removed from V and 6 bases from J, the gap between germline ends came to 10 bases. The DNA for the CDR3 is TGTGCCAGCAGCTTGGAGAGTTCAAGCGAGCAGTACTTC. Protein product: CASSLESSSEQYF.

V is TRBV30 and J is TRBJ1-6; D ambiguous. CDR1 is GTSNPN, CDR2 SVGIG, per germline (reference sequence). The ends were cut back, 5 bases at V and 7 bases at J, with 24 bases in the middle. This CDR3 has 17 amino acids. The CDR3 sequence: CAWATELVPRQNSPLHF. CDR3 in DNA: TGTGCCTGGGCCACTGAACTGGTCCCCAGACAAAATTCACCCCTCCACTTT.

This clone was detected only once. CDR3 loop: CSGYRVDTEAFF. CDR3 DNA sequence: TGCAGCGGCTACAGGGTTGACACTGAAGCTTTCTTT. The chain links TRBV29-1 to TRBJ1-1; the D gene is possibly TRBD1 (6 bases). The V gene's germline CDR1 is SQVTM and CDR2 ANQGSEA. This CDR3 is 12 amino acids long. V was clipped by 7 bases and J by 3 bases, with 12 bases between them.

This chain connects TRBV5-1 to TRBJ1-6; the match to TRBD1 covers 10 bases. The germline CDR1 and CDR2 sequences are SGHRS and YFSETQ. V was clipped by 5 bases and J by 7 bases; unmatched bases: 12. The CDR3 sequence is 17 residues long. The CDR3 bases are TGCGCCAGCAGGCTATTGGTTGGACAGGGGGACAATTCACCCCTCCACTTT. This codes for CASRLLVGQGDNSPLHF.

The CDR3: CASSLGGRYTEAFF. The CDR3 region has the DNA TGTGCCAGCAGCTTAGGGGGCAGGTACACTGAAGCTTTCTTT. The chain employs TRBV5-8 and TRBJ1-1; 7 nucleotides line up with TRBD1. The CDR3 contains 14 residues. Trimming removed 2 bases from V and 3 bases from J; junction bases left unmatched: 4. Germline lookup yields CDR1 SGHTS and CDR2 YDEGEE.

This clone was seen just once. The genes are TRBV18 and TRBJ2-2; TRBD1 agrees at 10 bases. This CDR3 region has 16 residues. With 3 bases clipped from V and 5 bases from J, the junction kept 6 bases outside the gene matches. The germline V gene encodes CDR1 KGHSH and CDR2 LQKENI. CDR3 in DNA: TGTGCCAGCTCACCCCCCGGGACAGGGGAAACCGGGGAGCTGTTTTTT. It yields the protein CASSPPGTGETGELFF.

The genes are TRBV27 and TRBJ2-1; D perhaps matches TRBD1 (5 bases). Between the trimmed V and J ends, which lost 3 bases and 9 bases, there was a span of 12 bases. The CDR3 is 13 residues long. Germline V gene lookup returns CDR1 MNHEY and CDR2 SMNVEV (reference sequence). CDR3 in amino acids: CASSLVGAAEQFF. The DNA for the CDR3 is TGTGCCAGCAGTTTGGTTGGGGCAGCTGAGCAGTTCTTC.